This T cell receptor beta chain was profiled in a study of T cells after yellow fever vaccination. One entry per CDR3 protein results from TCRdb running MiXCR on the 5' RACE reads. The sample has 300,000 to 400,000 distinct CDR3 sequences, 4% seen once; the top ten hold roughly 24%. This CDR3 has 12 residues. Germline CDR1 LNHDA, CDR2 SQIVND (reference sequence). Trimming stripped 1 base from V and 6 bases from J, with 6 bases between. This clonotype was recorded a few times. The genes are TRBV19 and TRBJ1-1; D remains ambiguous. The TCR sequence derives from a man aged 18 to 30 who received the YFV17D yellow fever vaccine. Here the sequenced sample was PBMCs, taken 5 days after the yellow fever booster vaccination. CDR3 bases: TGTGCCAGTAGTATAGCTGGGGCTGAAGCTTTCTTT. Encoded protein: CASSIAGAEAFF.